The clone carrying this T cell receptor beta chain has just a few counts. As yet, its antigen is unknown. The data are from a study of human T cells and chemical hapten exposure. TCRdb passed the RACE reads through MiXCR, listing each CDR3 protein once. This sample carries roughly 38,000 distinct CDR3 sequences, roughly 7.2% of them seen once, and the ten largest clones take 1% to 1.5%. Trimming cost V 6 bases and J 0 bases, with 11 bases left between them. Germline V gene data show CDR1 as SQVTM and CDR2 as ANQGSEA. This CDR3 region has 13 residues. Documented time point: pre-sensitization, week 0. Specified treatment: therapeutic diphenylcyclopropenone sensitization with weekly scalp DPC. Prior to application of each patch test, blood was drawn. Overall study findings and caveats: More PT1 expanded TCRs went with higher patch test scores. There was alopecia in the donors, so their immune response may differ from that of healthy people.

This TCR was recovered from a woman aged 50 to 65 with alopecia areata. Some clones in this sample may be carry-over from other donors' samples. This sequence joins TRBV29-1 and TRBJ1-1, with no clear D. The specimen comprised whole blood, sampled in connection with sensitization to the hapten diphenylcyclopropenone (DPC). Here the CDR3 reads CSVTTGMNTEAFF. CDR3 bases: TGCAGCGTCACCACGGGGATGAACACTGAAGCTTTCTTT.